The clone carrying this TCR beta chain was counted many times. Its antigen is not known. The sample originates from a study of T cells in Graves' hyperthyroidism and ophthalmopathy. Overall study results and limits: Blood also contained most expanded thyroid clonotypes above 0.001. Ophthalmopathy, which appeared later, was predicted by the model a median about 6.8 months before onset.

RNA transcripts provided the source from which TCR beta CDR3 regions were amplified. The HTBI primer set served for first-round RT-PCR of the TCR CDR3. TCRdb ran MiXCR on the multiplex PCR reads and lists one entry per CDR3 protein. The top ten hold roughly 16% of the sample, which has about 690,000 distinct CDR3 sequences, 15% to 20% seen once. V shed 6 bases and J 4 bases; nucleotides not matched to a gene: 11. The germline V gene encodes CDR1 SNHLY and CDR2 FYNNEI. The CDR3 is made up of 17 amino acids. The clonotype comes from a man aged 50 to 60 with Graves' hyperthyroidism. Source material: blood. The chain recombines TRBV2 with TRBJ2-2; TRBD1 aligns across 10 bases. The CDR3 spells CASRGGQGSGRTGELFF. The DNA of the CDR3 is TGTGCCAGCAGAGGGGGACAGGGGTCCGGGCGCACCGGGGAGCTGTTTTTT.